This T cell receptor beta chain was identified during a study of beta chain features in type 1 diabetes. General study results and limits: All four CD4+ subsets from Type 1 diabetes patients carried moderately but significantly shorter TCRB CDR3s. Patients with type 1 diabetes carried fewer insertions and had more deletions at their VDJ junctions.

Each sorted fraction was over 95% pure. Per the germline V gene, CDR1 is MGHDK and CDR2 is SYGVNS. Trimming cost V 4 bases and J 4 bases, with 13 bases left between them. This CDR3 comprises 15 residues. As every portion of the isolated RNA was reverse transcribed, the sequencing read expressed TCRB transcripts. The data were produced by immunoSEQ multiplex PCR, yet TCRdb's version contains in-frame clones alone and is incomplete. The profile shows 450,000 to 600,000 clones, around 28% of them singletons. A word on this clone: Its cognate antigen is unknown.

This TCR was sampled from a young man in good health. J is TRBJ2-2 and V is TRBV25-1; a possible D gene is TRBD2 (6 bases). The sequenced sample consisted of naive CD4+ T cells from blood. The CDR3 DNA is TGTGCCAGCAGTGCCCGGCGGGGTGGCACCGGGGAGCTGTTTTTT. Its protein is CASSARRGGTGELFF.